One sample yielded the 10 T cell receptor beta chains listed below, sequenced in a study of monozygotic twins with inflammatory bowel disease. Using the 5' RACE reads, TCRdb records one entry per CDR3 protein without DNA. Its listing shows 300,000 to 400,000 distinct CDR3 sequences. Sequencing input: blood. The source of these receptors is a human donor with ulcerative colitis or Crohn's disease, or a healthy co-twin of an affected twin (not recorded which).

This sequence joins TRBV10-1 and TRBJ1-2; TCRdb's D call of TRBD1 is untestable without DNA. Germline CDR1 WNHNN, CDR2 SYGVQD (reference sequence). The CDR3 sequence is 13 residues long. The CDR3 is CASSSTGDHGYTF.

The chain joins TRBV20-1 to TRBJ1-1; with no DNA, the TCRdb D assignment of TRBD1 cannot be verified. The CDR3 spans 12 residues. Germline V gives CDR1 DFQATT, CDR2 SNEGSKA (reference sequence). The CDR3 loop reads CSAPGQGFEAFF.

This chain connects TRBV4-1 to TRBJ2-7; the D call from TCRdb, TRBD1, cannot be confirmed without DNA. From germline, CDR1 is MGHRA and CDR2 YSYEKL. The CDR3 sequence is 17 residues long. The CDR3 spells CASSQVGTRPLSYEQYF.

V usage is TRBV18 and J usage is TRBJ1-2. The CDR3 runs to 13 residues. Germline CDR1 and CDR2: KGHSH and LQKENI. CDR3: CASSPSANYGYTF. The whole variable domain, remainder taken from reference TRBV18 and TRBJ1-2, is NAGVMQNPRHLVRRRGQEARLRCSPMKGHSHVYWYRQLPEEGLKFMVYLQKENIIDESGMPKERFSAEFPKEGPSILRIQQVVRGDSAAYFCASSPSANYGYTFGSGTRLTVV.

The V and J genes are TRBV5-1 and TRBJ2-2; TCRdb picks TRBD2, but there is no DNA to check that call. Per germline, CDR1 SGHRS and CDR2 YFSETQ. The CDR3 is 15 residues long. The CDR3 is CASSLSGTPTGELFF.

This chain's CDR3 is CSASRRDNEQFF. This chain connects TRBV20-1 to TRBJ2-1. CDR3 size: 12 residues. Germline loops: CDR1 DFQATT, CDR2 SNEGSKA (reference sequence).

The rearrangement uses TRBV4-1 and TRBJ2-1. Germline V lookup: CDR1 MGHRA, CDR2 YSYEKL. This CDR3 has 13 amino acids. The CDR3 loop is CASSQVLDNEQFF.

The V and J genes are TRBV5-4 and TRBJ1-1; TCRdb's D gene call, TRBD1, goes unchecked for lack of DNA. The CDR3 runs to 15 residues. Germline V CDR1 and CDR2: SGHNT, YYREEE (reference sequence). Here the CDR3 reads CASSEKKGRGTEAFF.

The CDR3: CASSPSGETQYF. The chain has TRBV12-3 or TRBV12-4 and TRBJ2-5. The CDR3 is made up of 12 amino acids.

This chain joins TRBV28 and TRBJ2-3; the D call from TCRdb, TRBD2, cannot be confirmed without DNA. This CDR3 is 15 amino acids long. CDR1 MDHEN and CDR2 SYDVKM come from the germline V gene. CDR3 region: CASLPGLAPGDTQYF. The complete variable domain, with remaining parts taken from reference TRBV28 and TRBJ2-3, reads DVKVTQSSRYLVKRTGEKVFLECVQDMDHENMFWYRQDPGLGLRLIYFSYDVKMKEKGDIPEGYSVSREKKERFSLILESASTNQTSMYLCASLPGLAPGDTQYFGPGTRLTVL.